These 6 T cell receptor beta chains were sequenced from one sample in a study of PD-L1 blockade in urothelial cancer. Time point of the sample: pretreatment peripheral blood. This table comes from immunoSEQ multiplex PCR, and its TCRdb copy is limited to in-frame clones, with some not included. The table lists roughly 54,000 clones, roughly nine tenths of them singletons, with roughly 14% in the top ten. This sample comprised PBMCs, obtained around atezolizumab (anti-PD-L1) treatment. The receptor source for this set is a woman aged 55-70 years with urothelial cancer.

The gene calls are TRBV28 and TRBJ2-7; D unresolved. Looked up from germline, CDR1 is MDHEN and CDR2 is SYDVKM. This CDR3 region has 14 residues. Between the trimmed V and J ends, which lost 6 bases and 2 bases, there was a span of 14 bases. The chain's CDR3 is CASSSEPPAYEQYF. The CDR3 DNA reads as TGTGCCAGCAGCTCGGAGCCCCCGGCCTACGAGCAGTACTTC.

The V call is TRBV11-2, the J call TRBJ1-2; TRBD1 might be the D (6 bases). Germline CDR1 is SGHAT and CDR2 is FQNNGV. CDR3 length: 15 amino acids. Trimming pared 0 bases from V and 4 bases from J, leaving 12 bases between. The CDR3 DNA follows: TGTGCCAGCAGCTTAGATCTGGGGGCACTCTATGGCTACACCTTC. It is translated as CASSLDLGALYGYTF.

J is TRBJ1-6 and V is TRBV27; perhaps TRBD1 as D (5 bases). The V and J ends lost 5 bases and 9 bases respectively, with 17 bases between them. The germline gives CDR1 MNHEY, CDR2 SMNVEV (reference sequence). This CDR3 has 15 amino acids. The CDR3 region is CASSMIRGWGSPLHF. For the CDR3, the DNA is TGTGCCAGCAGTATGATAAGGGGCTGGGGTTCACCCCTCCACTTT.

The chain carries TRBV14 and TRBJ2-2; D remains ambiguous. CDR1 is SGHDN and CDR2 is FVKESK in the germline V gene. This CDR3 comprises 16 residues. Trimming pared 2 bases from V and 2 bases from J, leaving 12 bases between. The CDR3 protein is CASSQFLRFNTGELFF. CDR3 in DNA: TGTGCCAGCAGCCAATTTTTGAGATTTAACACCGGGGAGCTGTTTTTT.

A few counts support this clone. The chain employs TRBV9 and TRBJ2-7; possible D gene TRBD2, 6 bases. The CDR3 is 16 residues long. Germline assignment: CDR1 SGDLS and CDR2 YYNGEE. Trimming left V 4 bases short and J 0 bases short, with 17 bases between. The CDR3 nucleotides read TGTGCCAGCAGCCCCTCCCCCGGGGGAGACTCCTACGAGCAGTACTTC. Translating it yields CASSPSPGGDSYEQYF.

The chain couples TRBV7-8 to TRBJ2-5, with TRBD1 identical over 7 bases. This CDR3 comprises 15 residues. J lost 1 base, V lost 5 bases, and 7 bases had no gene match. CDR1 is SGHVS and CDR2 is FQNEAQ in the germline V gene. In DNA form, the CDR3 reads TGTGCCAGCAGCCGCAACAGGGGATTCCAAGAGACCCAGTACTTC. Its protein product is CASSRNRGFQETQYF.